A selection of T cell receptor beta chains follows, all from one sample in a study of beta chain features in type 1 diabetes. Generated by immunoSEQ multiplex PCR, the TCRdb table keeps only in-frame clones and is missing some. The data hold about 640,000 clones, with over 10% observed a single time. The specimen was naive CD4+ T cells from blood. The source is a young man with type 1 diabetes. CDR3s include the opening cysteine and the closing phenylalanine or tryptophan. The D gene is left open where the match is weak. Clone size is not always given. Where it is, it says once, few, many or a class for expanded clones.

D	V	size	J	DNA	CDR3
.	TRBV7-8	few	TRBJ2-7	TGTGCCAGCAAGCCTTTTCGAGGCTCCTACGAGCAGTACTTC	CASKPFRGSYEQYF
.	TRBV28	few	TRBJ1-4	TGTGCCAGCAGGGACTCAACTAATGAAAAACTGTTTTTT	CASRDSTNEKLFF
TRBD2	TRBV15	.	TRBJ2-1	TGTGCCACCAGCAGAGATCGAAGCGGGGGGGCCTATGAGTTCTTC	CATSRDRSGGAYEFF
.	TRBV9	.	TRBJ2-7	TGTGCCAGCAGCGTAGGGACGGCCCCTTCCTACGAGCAGTACTTC	CASSVGTAPSYEQYF
.	TRBV7-2	.	TRBJ2-7	TGTGCCAGCAGCTTTAGTGTGGGTCTTCTGGACTTC	CASSFSVGLLDF
TRBD1	TRBV29-1	.	TRBJ1-2	TGCAGCGTTGCCCGGGACAGGGCTAACTATGGCTACACCTTC	CSVARDRANYGYTF
.	TRBV1	.	TRBJ2-2	TGCACCAGCAGCCCCCAACTCTGGGGGGAGCTGTTTTTT	CTSSPQLWGELFF
.	TRBV23-1	few	TRBJ2-3	TGCGCCAGCAGTCCCCCCGAGGGGGGAAGCACAGATACGCAGTATTTT	CASSPPEGGSTDTQYF
.	TRBV18	.	TRBJ1-3	TGTGCCAGCTCTCCGACAGTTGCCTCTGGAAACACCATATATTTT	CASSPTVASGNTIYF
.	TRBV28	.	TRBJ1-2	TGTGCCAGCTGTCAACAGGGCTATGGCTACACCTTC	CASCQQGYGYTF
TRBD1	TRBV28	few	TRBJ2-7	TGTGCCAGCAGTTTCTATTCCGGGACAGTGACCTACGAGCAGTACTTC	CASSFYSGTVTYEQYF
.	TRBV7-2	few	TRBJ2-3	TGTGCCAGCAGCTTAGCGCCTCGGGGGGCCGGGGATACGCAGTATTTT	CASSLAPRGAGDTQYF
.	TRBV19	.	TRBJ2-7	TGTGCCAGTAGCCGACAAGTCCCCTACGAGCAGTACTTC	CASSRQVPYEQYF
.	TRBV10-3	.	TRBJ2-4	TGTGCCATCCGGTCTGACAAGAAGGGAAACATTCAGTACTTC	CAIRSDKKGNIQYF
TRBD1	TRBV14	few	TRBJ1-4	TGTGCCAGCAGCCTAACCTTAGGGACAGCAGAAAAACTGTTTTTT	CASSLTLGTAEKLFF
TRBD1	TRBV6-6	few	TRBJ2-3	TGTGCCAGCAGTCGGACAGGGCTGTCAGATACGCAGTATTTT	CASSRTGLSDTQYF
.	TRBV7-7	.	TRBJ1-4	TGTGCTAGCAGCCGTGGACATCGAGATAATGAAAAACTGTTTTTT	CASSRGHRDNEKLFF
.	TRBV29-1	few	TRBJ1-2	TGCAGCGTTGGAGTGGAAGTGGGGGGCTACACCTTC	CSVGVEVGGYTF
TRBD1	TRBV28	.	TRBJ2-7	TGTGCCAGCAGCTTGGGACAGGACTACGAGCAGTACTTC	CASSLGQDYEQYF
.	TRBV6-5	few	TRBJ1-1	TGTGCCAGCAGCGGCAGGGTGAACACTGAAGCTTTCTTT	CASSGRVNTEAFF
.	TRBV6-5	.	TRBJ2-7	TGTGCCAGCAGGCCAAGGTCCTCCTCCTACGAGCAGTACTTC	CASRPRSSSYEQYF
TRBD2	TRBV29-1	.	TRBJ2-3	TGCAGCGGGCGGACTAGCGGGGGGGATCTGAATACGCAGTATTTT	CSGRTSGGDLNTQYF
TRBD1	TRBV2	.	TRBJ1-5	TGTGCCAGCAGTACAGGGGGCAATCAGCCCCAGCATTTT	CASSTGGNQPQHF
TRBD2	TRBV10-3	.	TRBJ2-5	TGTGCCATCACTGGGACTAGCGGGGGTGGAGAGACCCAGTACTTC	CAITGTSGGGETQYF
TRBD1	TRBV7-2	.	TRBJ2-3	TGTGCCAGCAGCCAGACAGGGGGCCGGGCAGATACGCAGTATTTT	CASSQTGGRADTQYF
TRBD1	TRBV2	few	TRBJ2-1	TGTGCCAGCAGTAGCCAGGGACAGGGCCACAATGAGCAGTTCTTC	CASSSQGQGHNEQFF
.	TRBV5-1	.	TRBJ1-1	TGCGCCAGCACCTCTTCGACGGCAGCTTTCTTT	CASTSSTAAFF
.	TRBV6-5	.	TRBJ2-7	TGTGCCAGCAGAGACAGTGTCTCCTACGAGCAGTACTTC	CASRDSVSYEQYF
.	TRBV5-1	few	TRBJ2-3	TGCGCCAGCAGCTTGGTGGGATTTGACACAGATACGCAGTATTTT	CASSLVGFDTDTQYF
.	TRBV5-4	.	TRBJ1-1	TGTGCCAGCAGCTTATGGGGGGCTGCGAACACTGAAGCTTTCTTT	CASSLWGAANTEAFF
.	TRBV9	once	TRBJ2-7	TGTGCCAGCAGCGTAGCTCACAGGGCCTACGAGCAGTACTTC	CASSVAHRAYEQYF
.	TRBV29-1	few	TRBJ1-5	TGCAGCGCCCTAATGACCGGAGGTCAGCCCCAGCATTTT	CSALMTGGQPQHF
.	TRBV7-6	.	TRBJ2-2	TGTGCCAGCAGCTCCCTGAACCTAAACACCGGGGAGCTGTTTTTT	CASSSLNLNTGELFF
TRBD1	TRBV28	.	TRBJ1-6	TGTGCCAGCGGAGGGGGACAGGGCTATAATTCACCCCTCCACTTT	CASGGGQGYNSPLHF
TRBD1	TRBV30	.	TRBJ1-5	TGTGCCTGGAGTGTAAGGACAGGGCCTGGGCAGCCCCAGCATTTT	CAWSVRTGPGQPQHF
TRBD2	TRBV28	.	TRBJ2-7	TGTGCCAGCAGTATGGGGGGGATGACCTACGAGCAGTACTTC	CASSMGGMTYEQYF
.	TRBV28	.	TRBJ2-5	TGTGCCAGCAGTCGGCGAGGGGTCGTCCAAGAGACCCAGTACTTC	CASSRRGVVQETQYF
.	TRBV7-7	few	TRBJ2-3	TGTGCTAGCAGCTTAGGAAGGGGAAGCACAGATACGCAGTATTTT	CASSLGRGSTDTQYF
.	TRBV28	.	TRBJ1-2	TGTGCCAGCAGTTTAGACAGAGGATTCTATGGCTACACCTTC	CASSLDRGFYGYTF
.	TRBV6-6	few	TRBJ1-2	TGTGCCAGCAGTCCTTGGACGGGGGCATTCGGCTATGGCTACACCTTC	CASSPWTGAFGYGYTF